These 13 T cell receptor beta chains came from one sample sequenced in a study of blood T cell repertoires in COVID-19. Using immunoSEQ multiplex PCR, the repertoire was profiled, and TCRdb retains in-frame clones only, with some absent. The sample records approximately 82,000 clones, around 81% being singletons. Material: peripheral blood. These receptors were obtained from a woman aged 70 to 79 with active or convalescent COVID-19.

This clone has a handful of counts. The rearrangement joins TRBV10-3 to TRBJ2-3; D may be TRBD2 (6 bases). Trimming stripped 6 bases from V and 3 bases from J, with 13 bases between. This CDR3 is 14 amino acids long. Germline values: CDR1 ENHRY, CDR2 SYGVKD. The CDR3 here is CAIRGGALTDTQYF. CDR3 DNA: TGTGCCATCAGGGGCGGGGCGCTTACAGATACGCAGTATTTT.

The J gene is TRBJ1-6, the V gene TRBV10-3; 7 bases are shared with TRBD1. The germline V gene has CDR1 ENHRY and CDR2 SYGVKD. V shed 2 bases and J 10 bases; nucleotides not matched to a gene: 5. The length of the CDR3 is 14 residues. The CDR3 reads CAISEETGRSPLHF. CDR3 sequence (DNA): TGTGCCATCAGTGAGGAGACAGGGAGGTCACCCCTCCACTTT.

V is TRBV6-5 and J is TRBJ2-1; D remains ambiguous. The CDR3 runs to 11 residues. The V and J ends lost 9 bases and 7 bases respectively, with 10 bases between them. The germline V gene has CDR1 MNHEY and CDR2 SVGAGI. Here the CDR3 reads CASTSVNEQFF. The CDR3 DNA is TGTGCCAGTACCTCGGTGAATGAGCAGTTCTTC.

The chain is built from TRBV24-1 and TRBJ1-5; no definite D call. Germline-derived CDR1 and CDR2 are KGHDR and SFDVKD. The V gene lost 3 bases and the J gene lost 9 bases, with 8 bases spanning the gap. The CDR3 spans 12 residues. The CDR3 loop reads CATSDRDRPQHF. CDR3 sequence (DNA): TGTGCCACCAGTGATCGGGATCGGCCCCAGCATTTT.

The rearrangement joins TRBV20-1 to TRBJ2-3; 7 positions match TRBD2. J gave up 0 bases and V 3 bases, and 6 bases lay outside the gene matches. The CDR3 loop spans 15 amino acids. Germline V gives CDR1 DFQATT, CDR2 SNEGSKA (reference sequence). The CDR3: CSASRRGDSTDTQYF. For the CDR3, the DNA is TGCAGTGCTAGTCGTCGGGGGGACAGCACAGATACGCAGTATTTT.

The V and J genes are TRBV28 and TRBJ1-1; TRBD1 matches at 11 bases. Germline CDR1 MDHEN, CDR2 SYDVKM. Trimming at V came to 1 base and at J to 2 bases, leaving 9 bases not matched to a gene. This CDR3 comprises 18 residues. The CDR3 nucleotides read TGTGCCAGCAGTTTATTTCTGGACAGGGGGCTAACTAACACTGAAGCTTTCTTT. Translation gives CASSLFLDRGLTNTEAFF.

The chain uses TRBV12-3 or TRBV12-4 and TRBJ2-7, with a weak D call TRBD1 (6 bases). V lost 5 bases to trimming and J lost 4 bases, with 9 bases between them. The CDR3 is 12 residues long. DNA of the CDR3: TGTGCCAGCAGTCTTCAGGGGTACGAGCAGTACTTC. It yields the protein CASSLQGYEQYF.

The chain combines TRBV5-1 with TRBJ2-3, with D unresolved. Germline loops: CDR1 SGHRS, CDR2 YFSETQ. The CDR3 consists of 13 residues. The V and J ends lost 4 bases and 2 bases respectively, with 8 bases between them. CDR3 protein: CASSVTVTDTQYF. The CDR3 nucleotides read TGCGCCAGCAGCGTAACGGTCACAGATACGCAGTATTTT.

V gene TRBV5-1 combines with J gene TRBJ2-1; a weak D match, TRBD2 (5 bases). The ends were cut back, 0 bases at V and 7 bases at J, with 17 bases in the middle. The CDR3 spans 16 residues. Germline CDR1 SGHRS, CDR2 YFSETQ. The CDR3 spells CASSLEPRTPPNEQFF. The CDR3 bases are TGCGCCAGCAGCTTGGAGCCCAGGACTCCCCCTAATGAGCAGTTCTTC. The complete variable domain, with remaining parts taken from reference TRBV5-1 and TRBJ2-1, reads KAGVTQTPRYLIKTRGQQVTLSCSPISGHRSVSWYQQTPGQGLQFLFEYFSETQRNKGNFPGRFSGRQFSNSRSEMNVSTLELGDSALYLCASSLEPRTPPNEQFFGPGTRLTVL.

The chain recombines TRBV5-1 with TRBJ2-7; 9 bases are a match to TRBD1. J gave up 2 bases and V 0 bases, and 6 bases lay outside the gene matches. CDR1 and CDR2 (germline): SGHRS, YFSETQ. The CDR3 length is 16 residues. The CDR3 coding sequence is TGCGCCAGCAGCTTGGCCCCGGGGACAGGGCCCTACGAGCAGTACTTC. It encodes CASSLAPGTGPYEQYF.

V is TRBV19 and J is TRBJ2-1, with TRBD1 identical over 10 bases. Germline assignment: CDR1 LNHDA and CDR2 SQIVND (reference sequence). The CDR3 runs to 13 residues. J gave up 6 bases and V 4 bases, and 0 bases lay outside the gene matches. CDR3 coding DNA: TGTGCCAGTAGTAGGGACAGGGGCAATGAGCAGTTCTTC. This encodes CASSRDRGNEQFF.

This sequence joins TRBV28 and TRBJ2-1; D is unresolved. The V end was cut by 6 bases, the J end by 7 bases, with 7 bases between. This CDR3 spans 11 amino acids. Germline V lookup: CDR1 MDHEN, CDR2 SYDVKM. The CDR3 coding sequence is TGTGCCAGCAGCGTCGGTAATGAGCAGTTCTTC. This codes for CASSVGNEQFF.

The genes are TRBV12-5 and TRBJ1-1; D is undetermined. Germline values: CDR1 LGHNT, CDR2 FRNRAP. The ends were cut back, 6 bases at V and 1 base at J, with 9 bases in the middle. The CDR3 sequence is 13 residues long. The CDR3 here is CASGPEGNTEAFF. The CDR3 DNA sequence: TGTGCTAGTGGCCCCGAGGGGAACACTGAAGCTTTCTTT.